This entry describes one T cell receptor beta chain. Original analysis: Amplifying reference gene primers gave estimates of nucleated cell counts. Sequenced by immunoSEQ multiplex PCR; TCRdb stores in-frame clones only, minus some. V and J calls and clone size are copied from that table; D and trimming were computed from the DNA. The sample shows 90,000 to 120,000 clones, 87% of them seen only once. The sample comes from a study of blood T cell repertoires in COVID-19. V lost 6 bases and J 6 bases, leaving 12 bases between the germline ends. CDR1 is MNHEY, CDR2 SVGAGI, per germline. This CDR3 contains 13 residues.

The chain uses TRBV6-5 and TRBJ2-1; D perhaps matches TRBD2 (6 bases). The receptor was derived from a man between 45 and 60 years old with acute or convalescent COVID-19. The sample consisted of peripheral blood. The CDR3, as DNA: TGTGCCAGCAGGTGGGGCGGGATCAATGAGCAGTTCTTC. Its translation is CASRWGGINEQFF.